This T cell receptor (beta chain) is from a study of CD4 T cells in relation to SARS-CoV-2 and coronaviruses. Study overall: Negative control cultures got HIV-1 Nef peptides or no peptide.

As for this clone: What it recognizes is unknown.

The CDR3 totals 14 residues. Trimming removed 4 bases at V and 6 bases at J, with 13 bases between. Germline-derived CDR1 and CDR2 are MRHNA and SNTAGT. Unexposed donor CD4+ T cells date from 2011-2018, before the COVID-19 pandemic. The cells were cultured for about ten days before CD4+ T cells were isolated. TCRdb's copy holds only in-frame clones and misses some; the assay was immunoSEQ multiplex PCR. The table records about 22,000 clones, over 70% of them present only once. This sequence originates from a human donor in good health. Sequenced: CD4+ T cells from PBMCs, cultured in vitro. The rearrangement links TRBV6-4 to TRBJ2-1, with D unclear. CDR3 in amino acids: CASSGFLGSNEQFF. As DNA, the CDR3 is TGTGCCAGCAGTGGTTTCTTAGGAAGCAATGAGCAGTTCTTC.